The sequence of this TCR beta chain was determined in a study of Tregs in tolerant kidney transplant recipients. This clone came up once. No antigen is known for it. Findings and limits, study-wide: Expanding Tregs on activated donor B cells appeared to best identify donor-specific TCRbeta clones.

Recipients received nonmyeloablative bone marrow transplants from related graft donors, with transient mixed chimerism. TCRdb keeps only in-frame clones here, not all; method: immunoSEQ multiplex PCR. The table has 54,000 or so clones, around 93% seen once; the top ten hold 12% to 15%. This clonotype was sampled from a human patient who received a combined kidney and bone marrow transplant. Some T cells may be graft donor cells. The sample in question was CD8+ T cells from blood (PBMCs), obtained 24 months after the transplant.

The CDR3 DNA follows: TGTGCCAGCAGTTTACGACAGGGAAGCGGCTACACCTTC. It yields the protein CASSLRQGSGYTF. The rearrangement joins TRBV27 to TRBJ1-2; the match to TRBD1 covers 7 bases. The CDR3 runs 13 residues. The germline V gene encodes CDR1 MNHEY and CDR2 SMNVEV (reference sequence). Trimming took 2 bases from V and 8 from J; bases not matched to a gene: 5.